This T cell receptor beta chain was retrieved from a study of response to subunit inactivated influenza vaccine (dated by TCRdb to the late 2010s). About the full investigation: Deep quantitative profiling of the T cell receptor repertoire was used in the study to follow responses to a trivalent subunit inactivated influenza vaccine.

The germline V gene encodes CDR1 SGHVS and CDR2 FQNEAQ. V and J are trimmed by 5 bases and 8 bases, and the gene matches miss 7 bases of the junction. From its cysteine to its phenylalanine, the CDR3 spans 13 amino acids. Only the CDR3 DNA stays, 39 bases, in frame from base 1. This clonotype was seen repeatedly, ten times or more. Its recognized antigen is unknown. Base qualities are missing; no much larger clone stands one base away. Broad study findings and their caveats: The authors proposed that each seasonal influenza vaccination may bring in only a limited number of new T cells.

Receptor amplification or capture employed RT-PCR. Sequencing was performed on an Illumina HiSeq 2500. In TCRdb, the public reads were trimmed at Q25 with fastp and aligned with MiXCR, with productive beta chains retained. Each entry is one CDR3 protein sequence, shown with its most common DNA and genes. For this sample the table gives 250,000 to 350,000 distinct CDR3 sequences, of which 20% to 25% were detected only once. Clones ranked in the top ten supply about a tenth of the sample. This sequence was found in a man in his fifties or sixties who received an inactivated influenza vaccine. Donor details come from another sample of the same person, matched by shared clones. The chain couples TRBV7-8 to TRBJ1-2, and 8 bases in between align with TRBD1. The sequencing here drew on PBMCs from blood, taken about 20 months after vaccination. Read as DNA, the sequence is TGTGCCAGCAGCGGCAGGGGGCTGGGAGGCTACACCTTC. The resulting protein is CASSGRGLGGYTF. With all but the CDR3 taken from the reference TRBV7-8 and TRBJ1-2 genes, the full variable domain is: GAGVSQSPRYKVAKRGQDVALRCDPISGHVSLFWYQQALGQGPEFLTYFQNEAQLDKSGLPSDRFFAERPEGSVSTLKIQRTQQEDSAVYLCASSGRGLGGYTFGSGTRLTVV.